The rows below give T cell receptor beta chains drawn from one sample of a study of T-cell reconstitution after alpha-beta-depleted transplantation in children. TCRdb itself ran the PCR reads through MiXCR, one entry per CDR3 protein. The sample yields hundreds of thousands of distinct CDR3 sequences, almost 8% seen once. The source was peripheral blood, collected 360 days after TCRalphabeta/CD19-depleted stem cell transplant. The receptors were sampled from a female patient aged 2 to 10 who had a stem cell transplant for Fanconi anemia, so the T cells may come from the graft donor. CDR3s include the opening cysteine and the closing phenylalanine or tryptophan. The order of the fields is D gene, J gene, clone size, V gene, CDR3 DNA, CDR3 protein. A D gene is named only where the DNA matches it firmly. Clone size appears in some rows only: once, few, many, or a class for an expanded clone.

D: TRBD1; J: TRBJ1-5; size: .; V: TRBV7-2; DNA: TGTGCCAGCAGCCACAGGGGGCGAGGGAATCAGCCCCAGCATTTT; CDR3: CASSHRGRGNQPQHF
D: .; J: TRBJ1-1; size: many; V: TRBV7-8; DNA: TGTGCCAGCAGCTTAGCTTACGGGCTCACTGAAGCTTTCTTT; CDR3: CASSLAYGLTEAFF
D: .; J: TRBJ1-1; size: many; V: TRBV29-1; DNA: TGCAGCGTTGGCACAGCAGAAGCTTTCTTT; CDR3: CSVGTAEAFF
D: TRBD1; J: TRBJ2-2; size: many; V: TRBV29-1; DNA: TGCAGCGTTGAAGATTGGGACAGGGGGCGCAACACCGGGGAGCTGTTTTTT; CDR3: CSVEDWDRGRNTGELFF
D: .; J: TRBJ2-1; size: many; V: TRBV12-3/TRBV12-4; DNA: TGTGCCAGCATAATCGGACGGTTGAACAATGAGCAGTTCTTC; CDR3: CASIIGRLNNEQFF
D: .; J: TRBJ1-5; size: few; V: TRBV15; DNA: TGTGCCACCAGCAGAGGTTGGGTCGGACCTGGGCCGGACGGCAATCAGCCCCAGCATTTT; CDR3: CATSRGWVGPGPDGNQPQHF
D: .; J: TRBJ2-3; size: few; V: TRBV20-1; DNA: TGCAGTGCTAGAGGCACCCCCTTTGCGGCTAGCACAGATACGCAGTATTTT; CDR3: CSARGTPFAASTDTQYF
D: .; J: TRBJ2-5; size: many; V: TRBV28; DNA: TGTGCCAGCAGTAGCCCAGGGGACCCAAGAGAGACCCAGTACTTC; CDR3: CASSSPGDPRETQYF
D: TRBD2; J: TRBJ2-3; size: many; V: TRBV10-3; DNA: TGTGCCATCAGTCCATTAAGCGGGGCGGGCACAGATACGCAGTATTTT; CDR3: CAISPLSGAGTDTQYF
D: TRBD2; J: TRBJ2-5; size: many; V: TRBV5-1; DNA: TGCGCCAGCAGCTTCGCTAGCGGGTCTACTCAAGAGACCCAGTACTTC; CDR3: CASSFASGSTQETQYF
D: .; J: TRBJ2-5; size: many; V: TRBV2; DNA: TGTGCCAGCAGTGAGGGGTTGGGAGAGACCCAGTACTTC; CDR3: CASSEGLGETQYF
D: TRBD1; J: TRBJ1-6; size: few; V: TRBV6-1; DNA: TGTGCCAGCAGAGGGACAGAAAATTCACCCCTCCACTTT; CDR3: CASRGTENSPLHF
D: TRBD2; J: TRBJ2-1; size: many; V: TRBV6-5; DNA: TGTGCCAGCAGTTACTCCTTCACTAGCGGGAGTCTTTTGGAGCAGTTCTTC; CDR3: CASSYSFTSGSLLEQFF
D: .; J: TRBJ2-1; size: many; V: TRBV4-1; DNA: TGCGCCAGCAGCCAAAGAGGACGGGGGGCGTCCTACAATGAGCAGTTCTTC; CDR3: CASSQRGRGASYNEQFF
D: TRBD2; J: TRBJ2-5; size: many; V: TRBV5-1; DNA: TGCGCCAGCAGTCCGGGACTAACGGAGACCCAGTACTTC; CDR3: CASSPGLTETQYF
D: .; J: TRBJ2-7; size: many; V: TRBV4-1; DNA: TGCGCCAGCAGCCAAGGGCAGCACTACGAGCAGTACTTC; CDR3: CASSQGQHYEQYF
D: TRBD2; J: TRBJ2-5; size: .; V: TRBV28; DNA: TGTGCCAGCAGTTTAGAGCGACTAGCGGCGCCTGATCTGTACCAAGAGACCCAGTACTTC; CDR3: CASSLERLAAPDLYQETQYF
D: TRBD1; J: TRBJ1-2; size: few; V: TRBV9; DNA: TGTGCCAGCGCAGGGGGCGCGGGTGGCTACACCTTC; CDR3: CASAGGAGGYTF